Following are 28 T cell receptor beta chains from one sample sequenced in a study of cytomegalovirus exposure and HLA in healthy donors. Using immunoSEQ multiplex PCR, the repertoire was profiled, and TCRdb retains in-frame clones only, with some absent. The profile covers more than 200,000 clones, with less than 95% appearing a single time and around 3.1% taken by the ten largest. The sequenced sample consisted of PBMCs. These receptors came from a woman aged 25 to 39 in good health and CMV-seronegative.

V is TRBV28 and J is TRBJ2-1; D is undetermined. This CDR3 has 9 amino acids. Germline CDR1 reads MDHEN; CDR2 reads SYDVKM. V dropped 8 bases and J dropped 8 bases, with 4 bases sitting between them. Written as DNA, the CDR3 is TGTGCCAGCGGGGATGAGCAGTTCTTC. It yields the protein CASGDEQFF.

The chain uses TRBV5-5 and TRBJ2-5; D remains unclear. Germline CDR1 reads SGHKS; CDR2 reads YYEKEE (reference sequence). V lost 6 bases to trimming and J lost 1 base, with 13 bases between them. The CDR3 runs to 14 residues. This chain's CDR3 is CASIGLGGQETQYF. The CDR3 bases are TGTGCCAGCATCGGTTTGGGCGGCCAAGAGACCCAGTACTTC.

The J gene is TRBJ1-3, the V gene TRBV6-5, with D possibly TRBD1 on 5 matching bases. Germline loops: CDR1 MNHEY, CDR2 SVGAGI. This CDR3 comprises 16 residues. The germline V and J ends were trimmed by 4 bases and 7 bases, with 20 bases remaining between them. For the CDR3, the DNA is TGTGCCAGCAGTTTGTGGGGGTTTTCCCTCAGGAACACCATATATTTT. This translates into CASSLWGFSLRNTIYF.

The rearrangement links TRBV28 to TRBJ2-7, with D tentatively TRBD2 (5 bases). The germline gives CDR1 MDHEN, CDR2 SYDVKM. The CDR3 contains 13 residues. Deletions cut 3 bases from V and 3 bases from J, with 9 bases between. In DNA form, the CDR3 reads TGTGCCAGCAGTTTCAGCGGAAACTACGAGCAGTACTTC. Translation: CASSFSGNYEQYF.

The chain couples TRBV6-1 to TRBJ1-5, with 8 bases aligning to TRBD1. The V and J ends lost 6 bases and 2 bases, in that order; junction bases with no gene match: 6. This CDR3 contains 15 residues. In germline, CDR1 is MNHNS, CDR2 SASEGT. For the CDR3, the DNA is TGTGCCAGCAGCGGAATGGGACAGGGCAATCAGCCCCAGCATTTT. It encodes CASSGMGQGNQPQHF.

The chain links TRBV5-6 to TRBJ2-2; D ambiguous. Germline V lookup: CDR1 SGHDT, CDR2 YYEEEE. The CDR3 loop spans 13 amino acids. With 1 base removed from V and 6 bases from J, the gap between germline ends came to 7 bases. The CDR3 loop reads CASSLSEAGELFF. The CDR3 DNA follows: TGTGCCAGCAGCTTGTCAGAGGCCGGGGAGCTGTTTTTT.

The chain uses TRBV7-9 and TRBJ2-1; 11 bases map to TRBD2. The CDR3 runs 18 residues. J lost 0 bases, V lost 5 bases, and 9 bases had no gene match. Germline lookup yields CDR1 SEHNR and CDR2 FQNEAQ (reference sequence). The CDR3 bases are TGTGCCAGCAGCGGGGGGCTAGCGGGAGGCATCTCCTACAATGAGCAGTTCTTC. This gives the protein CASSGGLAGGISYNEQFF.

This chain joins TRBV2 and TRBJ2-5; no reliable D call. V lost 2 bases and J 5 bases, leaving 6 bases between the germline ends. Looked up from germline, CDR1 is SNHLY and CDR2 is FYNNEI. CDR3 length equals 12 residues. In DNA form, the CDR3 reads TGTGCCAGCAGTGAACTGGAGGAGACCCAGTACTTC. Translating gives CASSELEETQYF.

The chain is built from TRBV7-8 and TRBJ2-5; the D gene is possibly TRBD2 (5 bases). Germline CDR1 reads SGHVS; CDR2 reads FQNEAQ. The V end was cut by 3 bases, the J end by 2 bases, with 10 bases between. CDR3 size: 14 residues. Here the CDR3 reads CASSFDYPQETQYF. CDR3 nucleotides: TGTGCCAGCAGCTTCGACTACCCACAAGAGACCCAGTACTTC.

The genes are TRBV18 and TRBJ2-4; D might be TRBD1 (5 bases). V gave up 0 bases and J gave up 9 bases, with 9 bases separating them. Per germline, CDR1 KGHSH and CDR2 LQKENI. The CDR3 has 13 amino acids. The DNA for the CDR3 is TGTGCCAGCTCACCACCCTCCCAGGGCATTCAGTACTTC. This gives the protein CASSPPSQGIQYF.

V and J are TRBV7-9 and TRBJ2-1; D is undetermined. CDR1 and CDR2 from the germline V gene are SEHNR and FQNEAQ (reference sequence). The CDR3 has 14 amino acids. V lost 1 base, J lost 8 bases, and 12 bases lay in between. CDR3 region: CASSLGGNSDEQFF. CDR3 bases: TGTGCCAGCAGCTTAGGTGGGAATTCGGATGAGCAGTTCTTC.

This clone was found a few times. This rearrangement joins TRBV7-3 to TRBJ2-1; TRBD2 aligns across 10 bases. The V gene's germline CDR1 is SGHTA and CDR2 FQGTGA. CDR3 length: 12 amino acids. After removal of 5 bases from V and 15 bases from J, the junction contained 7 bases not matched to a gene. In nucleotides, the CDR3 is TGTGCCAGCAGCAGAGCGGGAGGGCCTCTGTTCTTC. Translated: CASSRAGGPLFF. The variable domain in full, with the rest retrieved from reference TRBV7-3 and TRBJ2-1, is GAGVSQTPSNKVTEKGKYVELRCDPISGHTALYWYRQSLGQGPEFLIYFQGTGAADDSGLPNDRFFAVRPEGSVSTLKIQRTERGDSAVYLCASSRAGGPLFFGPGTRLTVL.

The chain has TRBV7-3 and TRBJ2-6; D might be TRBD2 (5 bases). CDR3 size: 16 residues. Between the trimmed V and J ends, which lost 1 base and 1 base, there was a span of 8 bases. The germline gives CDR1 SGHTA, CDR2 FQGTGA. CDR3 DNA: TGTGCCAGCAGCTTAAGTCGCGGGTCTGGGGCCAACGTCCTGACTTTC. Its protein product is CASSLSRGSGANVLTF.

This sequence joins TRBV11-2 and TRBJ2-1, with 11 bases aligning to TRBD1. The CDR3 contains 15 residues. The junction had 7 bases not matched to a gene; V was cut back by 4 bases and J by 8 bases. Looked up from germline, CDR1 is SGHAT and CDR2 is FQNNGV. CDR3 loop: CASSWTGGGWDEQFF. CDR3 sequence (DNA): TGTGCCAGCAGCTGGACAGGGGGCGGGTGGGATGAGCAGTTCTTC.

This chain uses TRBV4-2 with TRBJ2-3, with TRBD2 as a possible D gene (5 bases). Looked up from germline, CDR1 is LGHNA and CDR2 is YNFKEQ. CDR3 size: 16 residues. The V end was cut by 1 base, the J end by 3 bases, with 14 bases between. The CDR3 region has the DNA TGTGCCAGCAGCCAAGGATTTGGAGCGGAGACAGATACGCAGTATTTT. Protein sequence: CASSQGFGAETDTQYF.

V is TRBV19 and J is TRBJ2-7; D is unresolved. Germline V lookup: CDR1 LNHDA, CDR2 SQIVND (reference sequence). The CDR3 covers 14 residues. V was clipped by 3 bases and J by 0 bases, with 9 bases between them. The CDR3 loop reads CASSMTSGSYEQYF. In nucleotides, the CDR3 is TGTGCCAGTAGTATGACATCGGGCTCCTACGAGCAGTACTTC.

The gene calls are TRBV25-1 and TRBJ1-2; maybe TRBD1 (5 bases). Trimming stripped 7 bases from V and 2 bases from J, with 14 bases between. The V gene's germline CDR1 is MGHDK and CDR2 SYGVNS. CDR3 length equals 14 residues. CDR3 amino acids: CASTRDALNYGYTF. Written as DNA, the CDR3 is TGTGCCAGCACCAGGGATGCCTTAAACTATGGCTACACCTTC.

This chain joins TRBV2 and TRBJ1-5; D unclear. Germline V gene data show CDR1 as SNHLY and CDR2 as FYNNEI. The V gene lost 8 bases and the J gene lost 0 bases, with 8 bases spanning the gap. CDR3 length: 13 amino acids. The chain's CDR3 is CASLGFSNQPQHF. Written as DNA, the CDR3 is TGTGCCAGCCTTGGGTTTAGCAATCAGCCCCAGCATTTT. Full variable domain (missing parts from reference TRBV2 and TRBJ1-5): EPEVTQTPSHQVTQMGQEVILRCVPISNHLYFYWYRQILGQKVEFLVSFYNNEISEKSEIFDDQFSVERPDGSNFTLKIRSTKLEDSAMYFCASLGFSNQPQHFGDGTRLSIL.

J is TRBJ2-2 and V is TRBV7-3, with 13 bases fitting TRBD2. J lost 7 bases, V lost 5 bases, and 4 bases had no gene match. This CDR3 comprises 15 residues. Germline lookup yields CDR1 SGHTA and CDR2 FQGTGA. This CDR3 is CASSPGLAGRGELFF. In DNA, the CDR3 is TGTGCCAGCAGCCCGGGACTAGCGGGACGCGGGGAGCTGTTTTTT.

This chain uses TRBV14 with TRBJ1-1, with D maybe TRBD1 (5 bases). Germline lookup yields CDR1 SGHDN and CDR2 FVKESK. The germline V and J ends were trimmed by 6 bases and 0 bases, with 14 bases remaining between them. The length of the CDR3 is 15 residues. CDR3 DNA: TGTGCCAGCAGAGAAGGTCAGGGTATGAACACTGAAGCTTTCTTT. Amino acid sequence: CASREGQGMNTEAFF.

The chain links TRBV29-1 to TRBJ2-7, with D possibly TRBD2 on 5 matching bases. This CDR3 spans 13 amino acids. The germline V gene has CDR1 SQVTM and CDR2 ANQGSEA. V shed 3 bases and J shed 2 bases, with 11 bases lying between them. DNA of the CDR3: TGCAGCGTTGACGGGGTTGGACCCTACGAGCAGTACTTC. Its translation is CSVDGVGPYEQYF.

As for this clone: The identical CDR3 is also encoded by other nucleotide sequences in the sample. V usage is TRBV6-4 and J usage is TRBJ2-1, with 10 bases fitting TRBD1. The V and J ends lost 0 bases and 2 bases, in that order; junction bases with no gene match: 1. CDR3 length: 16 residues. Germline loops: CDR1 MRHNA, CDR2 SNTAGT. The CDR3 is CASSDSGQGAYNEQFF. For the CDR3, the DNA is TGTGCCAGCAGTGACTCAGGACAGGGGGCCTACAATGAGCAGTTCTTC.

This rearrangement joins TRBV5-1 to TRBJ2-3; D is unclear. The germline V gene encodes CDR1 SGHRS and CDR2 YFSETQ. This CDR3 spans 14 amino acids. V was cut by 7 bases and J by 3 bases, with 15 bases left in between. The CDR3 protein is CASRPLDGTDTQYF. CDR3 nucleotides: TGCGCCAGCCGACCCCTTGACGGGACAGATACGCAGTATTTT.

This clone was detected only once. This rearrangement joins TRBV28 to TRBJ2-1, with 7 nucleotides matching TRBD2. V lost 5 bases and J lost 7; bases outside the gene matches: 17. Germline loops: CDR1 MDHEN, CDR2 SYDVKM. This CDR3 comprises 17 residues. CDR3 residues: CASSLRRAGEPWNEQFF. The CDR3 DNA follows: TGTGCCAGCAGTCTAAGAAGGGCGGGAGAGCCGTGGAATGAGCAGTTCTTC. Supplemented by reference TRBV28 and TRBJ2-1, the full variable domain reads DVKVTQSSRYLVKRTGEKVFLECVQDMDHENMFWYRQDPGLGLRLIYFSYDVKMKEKGDIPEGYSVSREKKERFSLILESASTNQTSMYLCASSLRRAGEPWNEQFFGPGTRLTVL.

The chain recombines TRBV9 with TRBJ2-1, with TRBD2 matching over 12 bases. With V trimmed by 0 bases and J by 9 bases, 4 bases remained unmatched. The CDR3 has 15 amino acids. The V gene's germline CDR1 is SGDLS and CDR2 YYNGEE. CDR3 in DNA: TGTGCCAGCAGCGTAGGACTAGCGGGAGTTCTTGAGCAGTTCTTC. This sequence encodes CASSVGLAGVLEQFF.

A single count supports this clone. The chain employs TRBV27 and TRBJ2-1; TRBD2 matches at 12 bases. With 7 bases clipped from V and 8 bases from J, the junction kept 12 bases outside the gene matches. The V gene's germline CDR1 is MNHEY and CDR2 SMNVEV (reference sequence). This CDR3 region has 16 residues. The DNA of the CDR3 is TGTGCCAGCACCACTCGACTAGCGGGAGCCAGGGATGAGCAGTTCTTC. Translating gives CASTTRLAGARDEQFF.

The chain couples TRBV6-5 to TRBJ2-1, with 12 bases matching TRBD2. Germline V gene lookup returns CDR1 MNHEY and CDR2 SVGAGI. CDR3 length: 16 amino acids. V lost 0 bases to trimming and J lost 6 bases; unmatched junction nucleotides: 3. The CDR3 spells CASSYSSSGRANEQFF. The CDR3 region has the DNA TGTGCCAGCAGTTACTCGTCTAGCGGGAGGGCCAATGAGCAGTTCTTC.

This clone was seen once. V is TRBV9 and J is TRBJ2-7, with D possibly being TRBD1 or TRBD2 (6 bases each). Germline V gene data show CDR1 as SGDLS and CDR2 as YYNGEE. V lost 4 bases and J lost 5, with 13 bases in between. CDR3 length: 13 amino acids. CDR3 DNA sequence: TGTGCCAGCAGCAAAGTAGGGGGGCACGAGCAGTACTTC. As protein: CASSKVGGHEQYF.